These 21 T cell receptor beta chains were all obtained from the same sample, sequenced in a study of cytomegalovirus exposure and HLA in healthy donors. Primers included in the PCR were 60 Vbeta and 13 Jbeta primers. Method: immunoSEQ multiplex PCR; TCRdb's copy keeps in-frame clones and lacks some. The table shows over 150,000 clones, with about four fifths occurring only once. Specimen: PBMCs. The receptors derive from a man aged 25 to 45 in good health and CMV-seropositive.

The chain joins TRBV2 to TRBJ2-5; 15 nucleotides match TRBD2. The CDR3 has 16 residues. Germline V CDR1 and CDR2: SNHLY, FYNNEI. The junction had 7 bases not matched to a gene; V was cut back by 6 bases and J by 5 bases. CDR3 in DNA: TGTGCCAGCAGGCAAGGACTAGCGGGGGGGCCTGAGACCCAGTACTTC. It specifies CASRQGLAGGPETQYF.

This chain links TRBV19 with TRBJ1-1, with 7 bases aligning to TRBD1. J was trimmed by 4 bases and V by 6 bases; bases with no gene match: 8. From germline, CDR1 is LNHDA and CDR2 SQIVND (reference sequence). This CDR3 has 14 residues. Here the CDR3 DNA reads TGTGCCAGTAGATGGGACAGATTGGGCACTGAAGCTTTCTTT. It is translated as CASRWDRLGTEAFF.

This rearrangement joins TRBV5-6 to TRBJ2-5, with 10 bases lining up with TRBD2. The CDR3 has 15 amino acids. The junction had 2 bases not matched to a gene; V was cut back by 1 base and J by 2 bases. Per germline, CDR1 SGHDT and CDR2 YYEEEE. The CDR3 sequence is CASSLTSGVQETQYF. CDR3 bases: TGTGCCAGCAGCTTGACTAGCGGGGTACAAGAGACCCAGTACTTC. Full variable domain (missing parts from reference TRBV5-6 and TRBJ2-5): DAGVTQSPTHLIKTRGQQVTLRCSPKSGHDTVSWYQQALGQGPQFIFQYYEEEERQRGNFPDRFSGHQFPNYSSELNVNALLLGDSALYLCASSLTSGVQETQYFGPGTRLLVL.

This clone has just a few counts. The chain uses TRBV7-3 and TRBJ1-2, with 8 bases matching TRBD1. With V trimmed by 5 bases and J by 7 bases, 9 bases remained unmatched. Germline CDR1 reads SGHTA; CDR2 reads FQGTGA. This CDR3 comprises 14 residues. CDR3 protein: CASSPLTGAVGYTF. The DNA for the CDR3 is TGTGCCAGCAGCCCTCTGACAGGGGCTGTTGGCTACACCTTC.

The chain employs TRBV15 and TRBJ1-2, with no clear D. Germline V gene lookup returns CDR1 LNHNV and CDR2 YYDKDF (reference sequence). V dropped 4 bases and J dropped 4 bases, with 22 bases sitting between them. The CDR3 contains 17 residues. The CDR3 region is CATSTLRLTLVGYGYTF. CDR3 in DNA: TGTGCCACCAGCACATTGAGACTAACTCTCGTCGGCTATGGCTACACCTTC.

The CDR3 here is CASSLGARGQPQHF. DNA of the CDR3: TGTGCCAGCAGCTTGGGAGCCAGGGGTCAGCCCCAGCATTTT. The chain joins TRBV5-6 to TRBJ1-5; TRBD1 might be the D (6 bases). Germline loops: CDR1 SGHDT, CDR2 YYEEEE. The CDR3 is 14 residues long. V was shortened by 0 bases and J by 6 bases, with 10 bases between the two germline ends.

This chain links TRBV7-3 with TRBJ2-1; 13 positions agree with TRBD2. CDR3 length: 16 amino acids. The junction had 7 bases not matched to a gene; V was cut back by 5 bases and J by 6 bases. Germline V gene lookup returns CDR1 SGHTA and CDR2 FQGTGA. The CDR3 bases are TGTGCCAGCAGCCGATGGACTAGCGGGAGAACCAATGAGCAGTTCTTC. Translating gives CASSRWTSGRTNEQFF.

This clone was picked up a small number of times. The chain couples TRBV18 to TRBJ2-2; the match to TRBD1 covers 7 bases. With 6 bases clipped from V and 5 bases from J, the junction kept 9 bases outside the gene matches. Germline CDR1 KGHSH, CDR2 LQKENI. This CDR3 has 15 residues. CDR3 in DNA: TGTGCCAGCTCGCTCCGACAGGGTAATACCGGGGAGCTGTTTTTT. Encoded protein: CASSLRQGNTGELFF.

The chain couples TRBV5-4 to TRBJ2-5; tentative D call: TRBD2 (6 bases). CDR1 is SGHNT and CDR2 is YYREEE in the germline V gene (reference sequence). This CDR3 contains 14 residues. V gave up 0 bases and J gave up 3 bases, with 9 bases separating them. Here the CDR3 DNA reads TGTGCCAGCAGCTTGGGTCCGGGGGAAGAGACCCAGTACTTC. As protein: CASSLGPGEETQYF.

The chain has TRBV6-5 and TRBJ1-5; D may be TRBD1 (6 bases). CDR3 length equals 15 residues. Looked up from germline, CDR1 is MNHEY and CDR2 is SVGAGI. Trimming took 7 bases from V and 4 from J, leaving 17 bases between them. CDR3: CASKFSGTRNQPQHF. The CDR3 bases are TGTGCCAGCAAATTCTCCGGGACACGAAATCAGCCCCAGCATTTT.

This clone was detected once. The V and J genes are TRBV5-1 and TRBJ2-7; 10 bases line up with TRBD1. This CDR3 comprises 16 residues. The ends lost 0 bases at V and 5 bases at J; junction bases unmatched: 8. Germline CDR1 reads SGHRS; CDR2 reads YFSETQ. This CDR3 is CASSLAWGQGRNEQYF. The CDR3 nucleotides are TGCGCCAGCAGCTTGGCCTGGGGACAGGGGCGCAACGAGCAGTACTTC.

This clone was seen once. The chain combines TRBV9 with TRBJ2-3; TRBD2 matches 10 bases. Per germline, CDR1 SGDLS and CDR2 YYNGEE. The CDR3 has 20 amino acids. Losses at the gene ends were 1 base for V and 0 bases for J; bases not matched to a gene: 14. CDR3 residues: CASSVSGLAASNPSTDTQYF. The CDR3 DNA reads TGTGCCAGCAGCGTATCCGGACTAGCGGCTTCTAACCCTAGCACAGATACGCAGTATTTT.

About this clone: This CDR3 is also generated by other DNA sequences in the sample. The rearrangement uses TRBV5-1 and TRBJ1-3, with D perhaps TRBD1 (6 bases). Per germline, CDR1 SGHRS and CDR2 YFSETQ. This CDR3 has 14 residues. V lost 0 bases and J 4 bases, leaving 8 bases between the germline ends. The CDR3 here is CASSLGGTGNTIYF. In nucleotides, the CDR3 is TGCGCCAGCAGCTTGGGGGGGACAGGAAACACCATATATTTT.

The chain employs TRBV28 and TRBJ2-7, with TRBD2 identical over 11 bases. The CDR3 is 17 residues long. J lost 3 bases, V lost 3 bases, and 10 bases had no gene match. The germline gives CDR1 MDHEN, CDR2 SYDVKM. In DNA form, the CDR3 reads TGTGCCAGCAGTTTGACTAGCGGGACCGCCTTGGGCTACGAGCAGTACTTC. The encoded protein is CASSLTSGTALGYEQYF.

The chain carries TRBV5-4 and TRBJ1-2; D is perhaps TRBD1 (6 bases). The CDR3 covers 15 residues. Germline V gene data show CDR1 as SGHNT and CDR2 as YYREEE (reference sequence). Trimming removed 6 bases from V and 2 bases from J, with 17 bases in between. DNA for the CDR3: TGTGCCAGCATAAACAAACAGGGATACAACTATGGCTACACCTTC. This gives the protein CASINKQGYNYGYTF.

V and J are TRBV5-1 and TRBJ2-5; 9 bases line up with TRBD2. The better agreement between TRBJ2-7 and the DNA end casts doubt on the J call. The CDR3 has 18 amino acids. The germline CDR1 and CDR2 sequences are SGHRS and YFSETQ. CDR3 DNA sequence: TGCGCCAGCAGCCCCACCCCAGTCACCGGGACTAGCCCCTACGAGCAGTACTTC. Translating it yields CASSPTPVTGTSPYEQYF.

This chain uses TRBV5-1 with TRBJ2-1, with 10 positions matching TRBD2. Germline lookup yields CDR1 SGHRS and CDR2 YFSETQ. CDR3 length equals 17 residues. The ends lost 0 bases at V and 4 bases at J; junction bases unmatched: 7. The CDR3 sequence is CASSLASSSGGYNEQFF. Here the CDR3 DNA reads TGCGCCAGCAGCTTGGCCAGTTCTAGCGGGGGTTACAATGAGCAGTTCTTC.

The chain employs TRBV7-2 and TRBJ1-6; 8 bases are a match to TRBD1. Trimming at V came to 4 bases and at J to 7 bases, leaving 6 bases not matched to a gene. Germline V gives CDR1 SGHTA, CDR2 FQGNSA. This CDR3 comprises 15 residues. CDR3 DNA: TGTGCCAGCAGCTCGAGGACAGGGTGGAATTCACCCCTCCACTTT. Its protein product is CASSSRTGWNSPLHF.

The rearrangement uses TRBV7-9 and TRBJ2-2; maybe TRBD2 (6 bases). Germline loops: CDR1 SEHNR, CDR2 FQNEAQ (reference sequence). CDR3 size: 13 residues. Trimming left V 7 bases short and J 6 bases short, with 12 bases between. The CDR3: CASNGLQAGELFF. The CDR3 nucleotides read TGTGCCAGCAACGGACTACAAGCCGGGGAGCTGTTTTTT.

The table lists this clone with a few counts. The V and J genes are TRBV7-9 and TRBJ1-1; perhaps TRBD1 as D (6 bases). This CDR3 region has 13 residues. CDR1 and CDR2 from the germline V gene are SEHNR and FQNEAQ (reference sequence). The V end was cut by 3 bases, the J end by 11 bases, with 16 bases between. CDR3 in amino acids: CASSLLQGTSAFF. For the CDR3, the DNA is TGTGCCAGCAGCTTGCTCCAGGGGACCTCGGCTTTCTTT.

The CDR3 nucleotides are TGCGCCAGCAGCCAAGGAGCAGGGGGCGCGTCTCGGTACGAGCAGTACTTC. This gives the protein CASSQGAGGASRYEQYF. V gene TRBV4-1 combines with J gene TRBJ2-5; TRBD1 matches at 8 bases. The J call may be in error: the DNA end matches TRBJ2-7 better. CDR3 size: 17 residues. Per the germline V gene, CDR1 is MGHRA and CDR2 is YSYEKL.